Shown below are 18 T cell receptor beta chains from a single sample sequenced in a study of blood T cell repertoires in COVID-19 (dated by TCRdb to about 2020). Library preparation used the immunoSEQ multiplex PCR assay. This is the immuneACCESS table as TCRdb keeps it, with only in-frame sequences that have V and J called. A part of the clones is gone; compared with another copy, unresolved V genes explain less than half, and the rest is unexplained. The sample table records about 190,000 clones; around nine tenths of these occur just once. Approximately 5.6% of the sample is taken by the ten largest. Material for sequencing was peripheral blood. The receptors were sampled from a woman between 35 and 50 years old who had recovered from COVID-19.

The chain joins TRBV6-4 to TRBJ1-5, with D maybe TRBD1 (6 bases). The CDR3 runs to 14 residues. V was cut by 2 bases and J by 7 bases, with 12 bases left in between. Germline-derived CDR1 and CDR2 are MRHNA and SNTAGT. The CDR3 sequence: CASSDNGGAQPQHF. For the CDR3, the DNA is TGTGCCAGCAGTGACAACGGGGGGGCCCAGCCCCAGCATTTT.

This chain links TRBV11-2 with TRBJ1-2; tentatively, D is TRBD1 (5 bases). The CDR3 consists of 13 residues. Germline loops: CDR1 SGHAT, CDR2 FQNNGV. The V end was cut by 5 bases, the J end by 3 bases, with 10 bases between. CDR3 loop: CASSLDSYYGYTF. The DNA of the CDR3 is TGTGCCAGCAGCCTCGACAGTTACTATGGCTACACCTTC.

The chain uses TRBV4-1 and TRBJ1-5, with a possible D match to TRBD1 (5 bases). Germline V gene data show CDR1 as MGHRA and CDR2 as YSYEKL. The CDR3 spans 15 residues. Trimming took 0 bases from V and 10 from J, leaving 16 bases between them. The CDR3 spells CASSQEWDSGRPQHF. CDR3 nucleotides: TGCGCCAGCAGCCAAGAATGGGACTCGGGTCGACCCCAGCATTTT.

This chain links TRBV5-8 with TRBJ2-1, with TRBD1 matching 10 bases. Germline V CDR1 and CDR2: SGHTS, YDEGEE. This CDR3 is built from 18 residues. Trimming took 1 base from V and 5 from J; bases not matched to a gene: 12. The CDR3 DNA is TGTGCCAGCAGCTTGTTTATCGTGACCGGGACAGGGGACAATGAGCAGTTCTTC. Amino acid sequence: CASSLFIVTGTGDNEQFF. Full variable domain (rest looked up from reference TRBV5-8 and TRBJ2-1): EAGVTQSPTHLIKTRGQQATLRCSPISGHTSVYWYQQALGLGLQFLLWYDEGEERNRGNFPPRFSGRQFPNYSSELNVNALELEDSALYLCASSLFIVTGTGDNEQFFGPGTRLTVL.

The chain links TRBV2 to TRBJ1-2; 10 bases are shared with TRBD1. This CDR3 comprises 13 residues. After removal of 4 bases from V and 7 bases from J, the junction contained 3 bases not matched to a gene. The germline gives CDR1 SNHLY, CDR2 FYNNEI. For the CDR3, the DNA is TGTGCCAGCAGTGTTCGACAGGGGGCTGGCTACACCTTC. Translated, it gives CASSVRQGAGYTF.

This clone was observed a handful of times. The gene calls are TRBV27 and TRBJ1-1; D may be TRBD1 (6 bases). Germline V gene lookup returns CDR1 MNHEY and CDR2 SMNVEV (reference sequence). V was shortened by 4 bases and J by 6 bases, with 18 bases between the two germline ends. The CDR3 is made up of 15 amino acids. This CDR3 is CASSSWGRGNAEAFF. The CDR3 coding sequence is TGTGCCAGCAGTTCGTGGGGCAGGGGTAACGCTGAAGCTTTCTTT.

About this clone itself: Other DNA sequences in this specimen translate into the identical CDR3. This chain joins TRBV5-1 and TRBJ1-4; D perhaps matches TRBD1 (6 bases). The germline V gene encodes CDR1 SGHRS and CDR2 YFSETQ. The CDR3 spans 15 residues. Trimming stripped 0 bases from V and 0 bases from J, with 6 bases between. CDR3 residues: CASSLAGATNEKLFF. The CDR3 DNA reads TGCGCCAGCAGCTTGGCAGGGGCAACTAATGAAAAACTGTTTTTT.

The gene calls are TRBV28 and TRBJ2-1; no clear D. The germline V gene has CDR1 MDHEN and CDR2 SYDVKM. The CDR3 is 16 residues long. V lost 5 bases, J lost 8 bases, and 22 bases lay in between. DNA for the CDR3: TGTGCCAGCAGTCCCCGACTGGAGATGGTGCACGATGAGCAGTTCTTC. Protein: CASSPRLEMVHDEQFF.

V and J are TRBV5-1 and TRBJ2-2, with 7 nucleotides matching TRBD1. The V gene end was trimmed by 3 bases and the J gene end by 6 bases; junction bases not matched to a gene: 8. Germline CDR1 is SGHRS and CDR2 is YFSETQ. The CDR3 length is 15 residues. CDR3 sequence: CASSSLQGIPGELFF. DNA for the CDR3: TGCGCCAGCAGCTCGTTACAGGGGATCCCCGGGGAGCTGTTTTTT.

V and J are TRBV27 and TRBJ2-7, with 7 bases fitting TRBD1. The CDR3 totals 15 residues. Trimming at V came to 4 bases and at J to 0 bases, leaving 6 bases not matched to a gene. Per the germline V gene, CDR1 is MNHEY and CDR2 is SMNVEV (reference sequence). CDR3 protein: CASSSLGQASYEQYF. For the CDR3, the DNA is TGTGCCAGCAGTTCCCTCGGACAGGCCTCCTACGAGCAGTACTTC.

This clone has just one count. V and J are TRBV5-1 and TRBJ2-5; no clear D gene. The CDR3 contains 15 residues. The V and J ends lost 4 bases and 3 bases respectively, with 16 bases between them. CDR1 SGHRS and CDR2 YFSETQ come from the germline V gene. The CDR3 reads CASSISTTVEETQYF. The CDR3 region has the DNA TGCGCCAGCAGCATATCGACAACCGTCGAAGAGACCCAGTACTTC.

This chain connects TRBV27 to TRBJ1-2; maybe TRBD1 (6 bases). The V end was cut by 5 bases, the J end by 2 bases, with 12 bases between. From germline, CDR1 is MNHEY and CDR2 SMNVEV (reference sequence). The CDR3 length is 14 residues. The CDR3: CASSPGQRNYGYTF. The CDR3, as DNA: TGTGCCAGCAGTCCAGGACAGAGGAACTATGGCTACACCTTC.

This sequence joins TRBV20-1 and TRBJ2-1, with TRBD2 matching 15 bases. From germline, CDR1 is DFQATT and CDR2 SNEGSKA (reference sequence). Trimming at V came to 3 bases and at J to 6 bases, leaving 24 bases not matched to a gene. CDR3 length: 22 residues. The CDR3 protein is CSASGSQPGLAGGGTPLNEQFF. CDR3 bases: TGCAGTGCTAGTGGCTCGCAACCGGGACTAGCGGGAGGAGGTACCCCTCTCAATGAGCAGTTCTTC.

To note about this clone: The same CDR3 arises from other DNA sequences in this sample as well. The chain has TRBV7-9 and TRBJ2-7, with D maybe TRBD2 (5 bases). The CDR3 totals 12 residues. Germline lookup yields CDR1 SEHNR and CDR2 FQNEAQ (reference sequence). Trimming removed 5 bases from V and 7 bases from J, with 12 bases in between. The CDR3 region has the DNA TGTGCCAGCAGCATAGACCGGGGAGAGCAGTACTTC. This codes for CASSIDRGEQYF.

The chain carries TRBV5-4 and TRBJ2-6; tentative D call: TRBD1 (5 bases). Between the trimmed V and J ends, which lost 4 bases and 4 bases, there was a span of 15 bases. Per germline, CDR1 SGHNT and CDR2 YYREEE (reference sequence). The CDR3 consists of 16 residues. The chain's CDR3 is CASSRDSTLGANVLTF. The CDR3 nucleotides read TGTGCCAGCAGCCGCGACAGTACCCTCGGGGCCAACGTCCTGACTTTC.

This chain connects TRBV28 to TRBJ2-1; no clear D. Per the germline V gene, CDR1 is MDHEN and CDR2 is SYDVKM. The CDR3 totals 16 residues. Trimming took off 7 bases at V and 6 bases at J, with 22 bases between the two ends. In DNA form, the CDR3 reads TGTGCCAGCACCAGTCCGATGATGGTCCCCCTCAATGAGCAGTTCTTC. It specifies CASTSPMMVPLNEQFF. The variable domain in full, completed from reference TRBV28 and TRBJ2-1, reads DVKVTQSSRYLVKRTGEKVFLECVQDMDHENMFWYRQDPGLGLRLIYFSYDVKMKEKGDIPEGYSVSREKKERFSLILESASTNQTSMYLCASTSPMMVPLNEQFFGPGTRLTVL.

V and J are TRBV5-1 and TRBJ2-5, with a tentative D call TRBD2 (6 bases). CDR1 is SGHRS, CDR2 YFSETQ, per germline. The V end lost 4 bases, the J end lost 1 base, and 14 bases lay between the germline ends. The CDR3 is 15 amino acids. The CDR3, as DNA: TGCGCCAGCAGCCCCGGGGCGGGAACCCAAGAGACCCAGTACTTC. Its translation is CASSPGAGTQETQYF.

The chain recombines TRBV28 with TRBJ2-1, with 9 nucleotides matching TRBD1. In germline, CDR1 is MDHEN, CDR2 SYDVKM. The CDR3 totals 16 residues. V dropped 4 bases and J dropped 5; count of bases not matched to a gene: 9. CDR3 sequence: CASSSRRGTGNNEQFF. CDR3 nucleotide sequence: TGTGCCAGCAGTTCACGTCGCGGGACAGGGAACAATGAGCAGTTCTTC.